This T cell receptor (beta chain) came from a study of CD8+ T cells in alopecia areata. Study-wide background: Treated patients were scored for severity by percent of scalp affected.

Study conclusions and caveats: Since there was just one nonresponder, nobody can yet say how baseline CD8+ expansion ties to response. Scalp specimens additionally yield sequences from normal skin's resident alphabeta T cells.

Comment on this clone: Its antigen is unidentified.

Extracted RNA was reverse transcribed, and the resulting cDNA served as sequencing template. Libraries were prepared by immunoSEQ multiplex PCR; TCRdb keeps only in-frame clonotypes and omits some of them. Here the sample spans some 100,000 clones, around 44% being singletons. CDR1 is SGHVS and CDR2 is FQNEAQ in the germline V gene. The CDR3 has 11 amino acids. Between the trimmed V and J ends, which lost 4 bases and 2 bases, there was a span of 3 bases. Noted treatment: oral pan-JAK inhibitor, 5-10 mg twice daily. Both peripheral blood and punch biopsies of lesional scalp skin were obtained from patients who had alopecia areata.

The origin of this receptor is a human donor with alopecia areata. Sample: CD8+ T cells sorted from blood, taken at week 24, from a patient treated with tofacitinib. This chain joins TRBV7-8 and TRBJ2-7; D unclear. CDR3 in DNA: TGTGCCAGCAGCTCCACCTACGAGCAGTACTTC. Translating gives CASSSTYEQYF.